This T cell receptor (beta chain) was retrieved from a study of STAT5B mutations in CD4+ large granular lymphocyte leukemia. Study conclusions and caveats: Top patient clones used TRBV06 genes more often: 8/27 versus 2/35 in controls. Without putative leukemic clones, patient CD4-sorted repertoires remained more clonal than healthy CD4+ repertoires.

In the case of this clone: Its cognate antigen is unknown.

The CDR3 covers 12 residues. V dropped 5 bases and J dropped 1 base, with 6 bases sitting between them. Germline CDR1 is MDHEN and CDR2 is SYDVKM. How the authors handled the data: Productive clonotypes were detectable down to 2.59 x 10-5 frequency. Only in-frame clones appear in the TCRdb table, and some are missing; sequencing was by immunoSEQ multiplex PCR. V, J and clone size were drawn from that table, and D and trimming were deduced from the DNA. The sample lists tens of thousands of clones; roughly 70% were seen once. Sequencing used CD4+ T cells from blood buffy coats. This TCR was recovered from a human donor in good health. The genes are TRBV28 and TRBJ2-7; D uncertain. CDR3 sequence: CASSRDSYEQYF. In DNA form, the CDR3 reads TGTGCCAGCAGTAGGGATTCCTACGAGCAGTACTTC.